This paragraph covers one TCR beta chain sequence. Its target is not known. Time point defined: pre-sensitization, week 0. The treatment: therapeutic diphenylcyclopropenone sensitization with weekly scalp DPC. The data belong to a study of human T cells and chemical hapten exposure. Findings and caveats of the study: TCRs above 1 in 1000 frequency stayed constant with DPC sensitization. Patch test score rose with PT1 expanded TCR count, significant at thresholds 8, 16 and 32, not 4.

In TCRdb, the RACE reads were re-called with MiXCR into one record per CDR3 protein. Of roughly 100,000 distinct CDR3 sequences in the sample, approximately 12% were seen once. The starting material was whole blood, obtained in connection with sensitization to the hapten diphenylcyclopropenone (DPC). The sequence came from a woman between 50 and 59 years old with alopecia areata. Some clones in this sample may be carry-over from other donors' samples.

The CDR3 coding sequence is TGTGCCAGCAACACAGGGTCCCACGAGCAGTACTTC. Translated: CASNTGSHEQYF. V usage is TRBV2 and J usage is TRBJ2-7; D is possibly TRBD1 (6 bases). With 7 bases removed from V and 5 bases from J, the gap between germline ends came to 12 bases. Germline V gene sequence: CDR1 SNHLY, CDR2 FYNNEI. The CDR3 length is 12 residues.